A single sample is the source of the 13 T cell receptor beta chains below, sequenced in a study of human T cells and chemical hapten exposure. Specified time point: pre-sensitization, week 0. Treatment described: therapeutic diphenylcyclopropenone sensitization with weekly scalp DPC. One entry per CDR3 protein results from TCRdb running MiXCR on the RACE reads. The sample lists 300,000 to 450,000 distinct CDR3 sequences; around 5.5% were seen once. The starting material was whole blood, obtained in connection with sensitization to the hapten diphenylcyclopropenone (DPC). The source of these receptors is a woman aged 50 to 65 with alopecia areata. Some clones in this sample may be carry-over from other donors' samples.

Many counts were recorded for this clonotype. The J gene is TRBJ1-1, the V gene TRBV18, with unresolved D. Germline-derived CDR1 and CDR2 are KGHSH and LQKENI. V dropped 7 bases and J dropped 4 bases, with 16 bases sitting between them. The CDR3 sequence is 14 residues long. As DNA, the CDR3 is TGTGCCAGCTGCGAAATCCTGCAGACCACTGAAGCTTTCTTT. Translation gives CASCEILQTTEAFF. The variable domain in full, completed from reference TRBV18 and TRBJ1-1, reads NAGVMQNPRHLVRRRGQEARLRCSPMKGHSHVYWYRQLPEEGLKFMVYLQKENIIDESGMPKERFSAEFPKEGPSILRIQQVVRGDSAAYFCASCEILQTTEAFFGQGTRLTVV.

This clonotype has only a few counts. The V and J genes are TRBV6-2 or TRBV6-3 and TRBJ1-2; D gene ambiguous. V was clipped by 0 bases and J by 2 bases, with 7 bases between them. The CDR3 sequence is 14 residues long. Per the germline V gene, CDR1 is MNHEY and CDR2 is SVGEGT. CDR3 nucleotides: TGTGCCAGCAGTTACTCCGACACGAACTATGGCTACACCTTC. Protein: CASSYSDTNYGYTF.

This clonotype was picked up a small number of times. The chain has TRBV9 and TRBJ2-5; TRBD1 aligns across 9 bases. This CDR3 contains 16 residues. Trimming removed 0 bases from V and 1 base from J; junction bases left unmatched: 4. Germline CDR1 and CDR2: SGDLS and YYNGEE. The CDR3 coding sequence is TGTGCCAGCAGCGTAGGGGGACAGGGTTTCCAAGAGACCCAGTACTTC. This encodes CASSVGGQGFQETQYF.

This clonotype was detected ten times or more. V gene TRBV2 combines with J gene TRBJ1-1; TRBD1 agrees at 8 bases. This CDR3 has 13 amino acids. Germline V gene lookup returns CDR1 SNHLY and CDR2 FYNNEI. The V segment lost 5 bases and the J segment 11 bases; nucleotides outside the gene matches: 10. In nucleotides, the CDR3 is TGTGCCAGCAGTATAGAGTCACAGGGGGATGCTTTCTTT. Translated: CASSIESQGDAFF.

There are many counts of this clonotype. The chain is built from TRBV13 and TRBJ1-6; the match to TRBD1 covers 8 bases. Looked up from germline, CDR1 is PRHDT and CDR2 is FYEKMQ (reference sequence). The CDR3 covers 16 residues. The trim removed 1 base at V and 5 bases at J, leaving 4 bases unmatched. The CDR3 reads CASSLATGVHNSPLHF. For the CDR3, the DNA is TGTGCCAGCAGCTTAGCGACAGGGGTACATAATTCACCCCTCCACTTT.

This clonotype was recorded a few times. The rearrangement links TRBV27 to TRBJ1-1, with unresolved D. V lost 2 bases to trimming and J lost 0 bases, with 7 bases between them. Germline CDR1 MNHEY, CDR2 SMNVEV (reference sequence). The CDR3 is 14 amino acids. CDR3 loop: CASSLAFLNTEAFF. CDR3 sequence (DNA): TGTGCCAGCAGTTTAGCATTCTTGAACACTGAAGCTTTCTTT.

This clonotype was observed a few times. The rearrangement uses TRBV13 and TRBJ1-4, with TRBD1 as a possible D gene (5 bases). The germline V and J ends were trimmed by 5 bases and 8 bases, with 18 bases remaining between them. CDR1 and CDR2 from the germline V gene are PRHDT and FYEKMQ (reference sequence). The CDR3 contains 15 residues. CDR3 bases: TGTGCCAGCAGCAACCGGGGGTACAGAGGGGAAAAACTGTTTTTT. It is translated as CASSNRGYRGEKLFF. The variable domain in full, with the rest retrieved from reference TRBV13 and TRBJ1-4, is AAGVIQSPRHLIKEKRETATLKCYPIPRHDTVYWYQQGPGQDPQFLISFYEKMQSDKGSIPDRFSAQQFSDYHSELNMSSLELGDSALYFCASSNRGYRGEKLFFGSGTQLSVL.

The chain carries TRBV4-2 and TRBJ2-3, with 8 bases identical to TRBD1. Trimming at V came to 3 bases and at J to 2 bases, leaving 10 bases not matched to a gene. This CDR3 contains 17 residues. Germline-derived CDR1 and CDR2 are LGHNA and YNFKEQ. The CDR3 sequence is CASSHYYPGQATDTQYF. CDR3 bases: TGTGCCAGCAGCCATTATTACCCGGGACAGGCCACAGATACGCAGTATTTT.

In this sample, this clonotype turned up many times. This sequence joins TRBV15 and TRBJ2-3, with 14 positions matching TRBD2. This CDR3 is built from 16 residues. The V gene end was trimmed by 0 bases and the J gene end by 10 bases; junction bases not matched to a gene: 6. CDR1 is LNHNV, CDR2 YYDKDF, per germline (reference sequence). The CDR3 coding sequence is TGTGCCACCAGCAGAGAGACTAGCGGGGGGGCACCCCCGCAGTATTTT. This sequence encodes CATSRETSGGAPPQYF.

This clonotype was counted only a few times. The V and J genes are TRBV11-2 and TRBJ2-5, with 7 bases that match TRBD2. CDR3 length: 15 amino acids. Germline V gene lookup returns CDR1 SGHAT and CDR2 FQNNGV. The V and J ends lost 1 base and 3 bases, in that order; junction bases with no gene match: 5. In DNA, the CDR3 is TGTGCCAGCAGCTTAGGAGGGCTAGCGGAAGAGACCCAGTACTTC. Its translation is CASSLGGLAEETQYF.

The V gene is TRBV9, the J gene TRBJ2-1, with D possibly TRBD2 on 7 matching bases. The CDR3 totals 15 residues. V gave up 3 bases and J gave up 8 bases, with 18 bases separating them. From germline, CDR1 is SGDLS and CDR2 YYNGEE. CDR3: CASSAGGGEGYEQFF. The DNA of the CDR3 is TGTGCCAGCAGCGCTGGGGGCGGGGAGGGATATGAGCAGTTCTTC.

This clonotype was picked up a small number of times. The chain links TRBV10-2 to TRBJ1-5; no reliable D call. Between the trimmed V and J ends, which lost 2 bases and 7 bases, there was a span of 15 bases. Germline V gives CDR1 WSHSY, CDR2 SAAADI. The CDR3 has 15 residues. CDR3 amino acids: CASSEGAQAGQPQHF. The CDR3 DNA reads as TGCGCCAGCAGTGAGGGAGCGCAGGCAGGCCAGCCCCAGCATTTT.

Many counts were recorded for this clonotype. The chain combines TRBV24-1 with TRBJ2-1; 8 nucleotides line up with TRBD2. CDR3 length equals 14 residues. Germline-derived CDR1 and CDR2 are KGHDR and SFDVKD. V was clipped by 1 base and J by 6 bases; unmatched bases: 1. The CDR3 DNA reads as TGTGCCACCAGTGATTTTGGGACTAGCAATGAGCAGTTCTTC. Translated: CATSDFGTSNEQFF.